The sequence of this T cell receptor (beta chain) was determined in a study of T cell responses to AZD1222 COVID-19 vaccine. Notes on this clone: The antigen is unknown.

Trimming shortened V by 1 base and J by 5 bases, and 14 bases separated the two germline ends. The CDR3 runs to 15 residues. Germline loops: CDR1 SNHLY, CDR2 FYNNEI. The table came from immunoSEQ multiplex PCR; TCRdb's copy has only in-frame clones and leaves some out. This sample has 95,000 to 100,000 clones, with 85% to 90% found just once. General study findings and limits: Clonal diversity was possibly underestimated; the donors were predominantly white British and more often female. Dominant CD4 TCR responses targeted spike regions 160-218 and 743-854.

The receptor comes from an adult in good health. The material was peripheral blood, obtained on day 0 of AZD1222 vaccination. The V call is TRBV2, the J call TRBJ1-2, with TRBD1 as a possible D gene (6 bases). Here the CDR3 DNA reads TGTGCCAGCAGTGAAGAGGGCAGGGGTGGGTATGGCTACACCTTC. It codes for CASSEEGRGGYGYTF. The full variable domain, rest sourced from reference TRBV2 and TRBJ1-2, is EPEVTQTPSHQVTQMGQEVILRCVPISNHLYFYWYRQILGQKVEFLVSFYNNEISEKSEIFDDQFSVERPDGSNFTLKIRSTKLEDSAMYFCASSEEGRGGYGYTFGSGTRLTVV.